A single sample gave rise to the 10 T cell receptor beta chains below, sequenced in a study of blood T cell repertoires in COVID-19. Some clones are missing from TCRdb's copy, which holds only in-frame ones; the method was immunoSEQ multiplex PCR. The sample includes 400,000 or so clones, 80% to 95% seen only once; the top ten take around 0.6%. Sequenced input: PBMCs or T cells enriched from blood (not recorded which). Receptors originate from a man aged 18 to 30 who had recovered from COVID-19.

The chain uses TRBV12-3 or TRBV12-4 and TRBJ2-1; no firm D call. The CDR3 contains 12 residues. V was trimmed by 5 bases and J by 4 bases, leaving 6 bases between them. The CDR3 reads CASSGEYNEQFF. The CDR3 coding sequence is TGTGCCAGCAGTGGAGAATACAATGAGCAGTTCTTC.

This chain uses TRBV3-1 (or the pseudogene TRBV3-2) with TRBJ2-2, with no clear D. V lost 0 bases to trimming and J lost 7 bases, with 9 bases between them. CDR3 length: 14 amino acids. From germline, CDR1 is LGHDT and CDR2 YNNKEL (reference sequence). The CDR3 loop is CASSQDTGFGELFF. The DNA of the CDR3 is TGTGCCAGCAGCCAAGACACGGGTTTCGGGGAGCTGTTTTTT.

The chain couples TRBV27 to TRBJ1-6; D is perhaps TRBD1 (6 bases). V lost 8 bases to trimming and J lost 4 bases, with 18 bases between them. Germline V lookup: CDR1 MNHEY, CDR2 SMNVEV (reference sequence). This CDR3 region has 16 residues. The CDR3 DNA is TGTGCCAGCGGACAGTTGTTTTGGAAATATAATTCACCCCTCCACTTT. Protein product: CASGQLFWKYNSPLHF.

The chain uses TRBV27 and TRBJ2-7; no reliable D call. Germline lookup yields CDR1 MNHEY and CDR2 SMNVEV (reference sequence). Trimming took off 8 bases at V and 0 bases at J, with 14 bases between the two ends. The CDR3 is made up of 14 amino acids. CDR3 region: CASYQDFSSYEQYF. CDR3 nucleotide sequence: TGTGCCAGCTATCAAGATTTCAGCTCCTACGAGCAGTACTTC.

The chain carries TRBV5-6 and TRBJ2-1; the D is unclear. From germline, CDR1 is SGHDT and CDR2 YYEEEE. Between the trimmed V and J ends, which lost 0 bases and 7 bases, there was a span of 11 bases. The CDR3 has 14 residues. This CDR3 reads CASSLGSGGNEQFF. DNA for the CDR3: TGTGCCAGCAGCTTGGGATCGGGTGGGAATGAGCAGTTCTTC.

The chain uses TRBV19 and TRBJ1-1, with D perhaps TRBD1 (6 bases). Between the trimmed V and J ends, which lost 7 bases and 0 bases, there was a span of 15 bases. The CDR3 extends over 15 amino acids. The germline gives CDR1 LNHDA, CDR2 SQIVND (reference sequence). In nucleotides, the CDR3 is TGTGCCAGTACCGAATCGGGACATATGAACACTGAAGCTTTCTTT. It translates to CASTESGHMNTEAFF.

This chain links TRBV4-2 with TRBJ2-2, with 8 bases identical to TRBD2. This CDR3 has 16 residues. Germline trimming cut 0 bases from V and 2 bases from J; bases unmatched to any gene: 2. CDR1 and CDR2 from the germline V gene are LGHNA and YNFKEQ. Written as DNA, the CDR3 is TGTGCCAGCAGCCAAGAGCTAGCGGGTAACACCGGGGAGCTGTTTTTT. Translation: CASSQELAGNTGELFF.

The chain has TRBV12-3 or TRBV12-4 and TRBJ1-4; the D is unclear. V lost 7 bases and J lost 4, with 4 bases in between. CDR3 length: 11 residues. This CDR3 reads CASTGNEKLFF. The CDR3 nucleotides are TGTGCCAGCACCGGTAATGAAAAACTGTTTTTT.

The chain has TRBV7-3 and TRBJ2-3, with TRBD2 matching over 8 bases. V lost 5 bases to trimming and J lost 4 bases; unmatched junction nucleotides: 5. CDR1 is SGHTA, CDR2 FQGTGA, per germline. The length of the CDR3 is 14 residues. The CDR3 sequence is CASSQGTSADTQYF. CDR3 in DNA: TGTGCCAGCAGCCAAGGGACTAGTGCAGATACGCAGTATTTT.

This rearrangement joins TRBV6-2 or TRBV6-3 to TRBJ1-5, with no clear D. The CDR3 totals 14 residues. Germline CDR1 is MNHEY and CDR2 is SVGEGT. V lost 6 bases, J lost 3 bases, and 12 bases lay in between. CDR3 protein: CASSPPQNNQPQHF. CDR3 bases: TGTGCCAGCAGCCCCCCCCAGAACAATCAGCCCCAGCATTTT.